This TCR beta chain was found in a study of cytomegalovirus exposure and HLA in healthy donors. Study overall: Unique TCRs numbering roughly 85 million, obtained from HLA-typed donors, made up an early data release.

This clone was recorded once. Its matching antigen is unknown. Study-wide points: When a later analysis compared HLA-associated TCR beta chains with equally common others, the HLA-associated chains turned out to be more clonally expanded and to have lower generation probabilities. The likely explanation for a cluster of highly shared sequence variants was sequencing artifact.

The PCR used 60 Vbeta and 13 Jbeta primers. The method was immunoSEQ multiplex PCR; TCRdb's version includes in-frame clones alone and lacks a portion of them. The table shows around 76,000 clones, with around 79% occurring only once. The sample consisted of PBMCs. The receptor's source is a man aged 40-55 years in good health and CMV-seronegative.

The CDR3 loop is CASSPDEEHEQFF. The CDR3 bases are TGTGCCAGCTCCCCTGACGAGGAGCATGAGCAGTTCTTC. This chain uses TRBV6-7 with TRBJ2-1; D is undetermined. TRBV6-7 is labeled an ORF, and its function is uncertain. V lost 8 bases, J lost 8 bases, and 16 bases lay in between. The CDR3 contains 13 residues.